The T cell receptor (beta chain) described here comes from a study of cytomegalovirus exposure and HLA in healthy donors. Donors sampled were nominally healthy, though unrecorded immune exposures were likely. CDR1 is LNHDA and CDR2 is SQIVND in the germline V gene (reference sequence). CDR3 size: 16 residues. V shed 7 bases, J shed 3 bases, and the junction held 11 bases outside the gene matches. The PCR had 60 Vbeta and 13 Jbeta primers. The data were produced by immunoSEQ multiplex PCR, yet TCRdb's version contains in-frame clones alone and is incomplete. The sample consists of about 89,000 clones, around four fifths of them appearing once.

Sequenced input: PBMCs. The genes are TRBV19 and TRBJ2-1; 8 bases are shared with TRBD2. The sequence was obtained from a man aged 25 to 40 in good health and CMV-seronegative. The CDR3 sequence: CASTPGGGPFYNEQFF. CDR3 DNA: TGTGCCAGTACTCCGGGGGGGGGACCCTTCTACAATGAGCAGTTCTTC.